This T cell receptor beta chain was obtained from a study of blood T cell repertoires in COVID-19. Background on the study: Nucleic acid was either cDNA or gDNA, and it came from T cells, B-cell-depleted T cells, or PBMCs.

The study recruited people aged about 18 to 89 years across about 25 US areas. Clinical history reported by participants formed the basis on which cohorts were assigned. Recovered participants had two consecutive negative NP/OP PCR tests, healthcare professional clearance, or symptom resolution. Germline assignment: CDR1 MNHEY and CDR2 SVGAGI. The CDR3 has 12 amino acids. Trimming stripped 7 bases from V and 4 bases from J, with 10 bases between. Sequencing was performed with immunoSEQ multiplex PCR; in TCRdb, only in-frame clones are kept and a portion is missing. Altogether approximately 300,000 clones are present, around 90% being singletons, with the ten largest covering less than 6%.

This receptor was obtained from a woman under 40 who had recovered from COVID-19. This rearrangement joins TRBV6-5 to TRBJ1-1; D is possibly TRBD1 (5 bases). The material sequenced was PBMCs or T cells enriched from blood (not recorded which). The CDR3 protein is CASTQGGTEAFF. The CDR3 DNA reads as TGTGCCAGCACCCAGGGTGGCACTGAAGCTTTCTTT.